This TCR beta chain was captured in a study of T-cell memory formation after mild COVID-19. The overall study: Most TCR clusters belonged to a single donor.

Barcoded TCR alpha and TCR beta cDNA libraries with UMIs came from 5'RACE using constant-segment primers. TCRdb passed the 5' RACE reads through MiXCR, listing each CDR3 protein once. This table has 550,000 to 700,000 distinct CDR3 sequences, roughly 17% appearing once. Whole-study results and caveats: Clones that contracted clustered mainly in CM and EM if CD4+ and in EMRA if CD8+. Several responding clones turned up in pre-infection memory, indicating that cross-reactive memory may have taken part.

The CDR3 has 18 residues. The V segment lost 5 bases and the J segment 6 bases; nucleotides outside the gene matches: 20. Per germline, CDR1 DFQATT and CDR2 SNEGSKA (reference sequence). This clonotype was detected only a few times. Its target is unknown. The J gene is TRBJ2-1, the V gene TRBV20-1; 9 bases agree with TRBD2. The sequenced sample consisted of PBMCs or a T cell subset sorted from them (not recorded which). The source of this sequence is an adult woman who had mild COVID-19 (a few samples of this study predate the infection). Cell type and time point are not known. CDR3 sequence (DNA): TGCAGTGCTCCTAGGCGGGGGGGCCGAGGGGGGCCCGGCAATGAGCAGTTCTTC. This translates into CSAPRRGGRGGPGNEQFF.